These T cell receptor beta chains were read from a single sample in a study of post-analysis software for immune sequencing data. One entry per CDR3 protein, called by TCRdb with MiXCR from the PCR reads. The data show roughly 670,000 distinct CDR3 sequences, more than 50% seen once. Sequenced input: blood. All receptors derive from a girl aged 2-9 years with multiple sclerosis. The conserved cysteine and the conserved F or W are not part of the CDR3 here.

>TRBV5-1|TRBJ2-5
ASSPGQRKETQY
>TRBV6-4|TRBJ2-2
ASSDSINTGELF
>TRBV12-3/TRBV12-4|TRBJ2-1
ASSLTTGNEQF
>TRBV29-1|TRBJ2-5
SVEKTGPQWETQY
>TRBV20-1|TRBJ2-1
STRGATGYTYNEQF
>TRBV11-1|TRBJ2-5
ASSKGEETQY
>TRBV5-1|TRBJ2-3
ASRADGDTQY
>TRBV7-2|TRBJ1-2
ASSSDNFYGYT
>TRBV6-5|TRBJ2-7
ASSYSSAGGHEQY
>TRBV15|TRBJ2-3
ATSRELAGGYTQY
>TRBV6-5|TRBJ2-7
ASSYNGREQY
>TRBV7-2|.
ASSLVTSGGKETQY
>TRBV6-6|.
ASSYGRFAYEQY
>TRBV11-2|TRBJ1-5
ASSLGGQGNQPQH
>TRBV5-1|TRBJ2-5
ASSYGDRQGAETQY
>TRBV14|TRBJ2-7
ASSQGMGALSISYEQY
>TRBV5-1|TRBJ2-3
ASSSMTSGTADTQY
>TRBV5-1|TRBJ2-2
ASSLEVYTGELF
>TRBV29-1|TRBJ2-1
NVDGSDGTSGNNEQF
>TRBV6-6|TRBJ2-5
ASSYSLAGGLVGTQY
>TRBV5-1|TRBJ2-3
ASSGPQGTDTQY
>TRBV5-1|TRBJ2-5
ASSGTSRETQY
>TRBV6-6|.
ASSGGGSEHEQY
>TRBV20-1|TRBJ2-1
SARDLGVDRANEQF
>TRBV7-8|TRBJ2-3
ASSFEGSTDTQY